This passage covers 22 T cell receptor beta chains from one sample sequenced in a study of blood T cell repertoires in COVID-19. TCRdb's table, derived via immunoSEQ multiplex PCR, lists solely in-frame clones and lacks some. The sample shows about 300,000 clones, around 92% of them seen only once. The sample consisted of peripheral blood. These TCRs come from a woman in her twenties or thirties with COVID-19, enrolled during active disease.

The genes are TRBV29-1 and TRBJ2-2; TRBD1 aligns across 7 bases. This CDR3 spans 13 amino acids. J gave up 1 base and V 7 bases, and 3 bases lay outside the gene matches. Germline V gene data show CDR1 as SQVTM and CDR2 as ANQGSEA. CDR3 sequence (DNA): TGCAGCGCTGACAGGGTGAACACCGGGGAGCTGTTTTTT. Its protein product is CSADRVNTGELFF.

V is TRBV9 and J is TRBJ1-1; maybe TRBD1 (5 bases). Between the trimmed V and J ends, which lost 3 bases and 4 bases, there was a span of 16 bases. The CDR3 extends over 15 amino acids. Germline V lookup: CDR1 SGDLS, CDR2 YYNGEE. This chain's CDR3 is CASSAFLGGSTEAFF. As DNA, the CDR3 is TGTGCCAGCAGCGCGTTCTTGGGGGGGAGCACTGAAGCTTTCTTT.

The rearrangement joins TRBV11-3 to TRBJ1-6, with D hard to call. CDR3 size: 17 residues. V was shortened by 3 bases and J by 0 bases, with 12 bases between the two germline ends. Germline CDR1 reads SGHNT; CDR2 reads YENEEA. The CDR3 nucleotides read TGTGCCAGCAGCTTCTACGTCTCGGGCTCCTATAATTCACCCCTCCACTTT. It codes for CASSFYVSGSYNSPLHF.

The chain has TRBV11-2 and TRBJ1-2; D unresolved. The V and J ends lost 5 bases and 8 bases respectively, with 15 bases between them. CDR1 and CDR2 (germline): SGHAT, FQNNGV. This CDR3 has 13 amino acids. This CDR3 reads CASSPHSGGGYTF. The CDR3 DNA follows: TGTGCCAGCAGCCCCCACTCAGGCGGGGGCTACACCTTC.

In its sample, this clone was seen a few times. This chain's CDR3 is CASSREGGYTF. CDR3 bases: TGTGCCAGCAGCCGGGAGGGCGGCTACACCTTC. The J gene is TRBJ1-2, the V gene TRBV6-6; D not resolved. This CDR3 has 11 residues. The germline V gene has CDR1 MNHNY and CDR2 SVGAGI (reference sequence). The V gene lost 6 bases and the J gene lost 8 bases, with 10 bases spanning the gap.

Here the CDR3 reads CASSPPGDSYEQYV. The CDR3 nucleotides read TGTGCCAGCTCACCACCGGGCGACTCCTACGAGCAGTACGTC. The rearrangement links TRBV18 to TRBJ2-7; D not resolved. CDR3 size: 14 residues. The germline V gene encodes CDR1 KGHSH and CDR2 LQKENI. V was shortened by 0 bases and J by 0 bases, with 6 bases between the two germline ends.

This chain joins TRBV4-3 and TRBJ2-3, with 7 bases lining up with TRBD1. This CDR3 contains 13 residues. With 4 bases clipped from V and 5 bases from J, the junction kept 3 bases outside the gene matches. Germline V gives CDR1 LGHNA, CDR2 YSLEER. The CDR3 region is CASSLSGGDTQYF. The CDR3 DNA reads as TGCGCCAGCAGCCTTTCAGGGGGAGATACGCAGTATTTT.

This clone came up once. The CDR3 protein is CASSLIPTGWGTEAFF. CDR3 nucleotides: TGTGCCAGCAGCTTGATCCCGACAGGATGGGGCACTGAAGCTTTCTTT. The rearrangement joins TRBV5-5 to TRBJ1-1, with D perhaps matching TRBD1 (6 bases). Germline V gives CDR1 SGHKS, CDR2 YYEKEE (reference sequence). Trimming pared 1 base from V and 4 bases from J, leaving 17 bases between. This CDR3 region has 16 residues.

The rearrangement uses TRBV11-3 and TRBJ2-3; D may be TRBD1 (6 bases). This CDR3 has 16 amino acids. V lost 2 bases to trimming and J lost 0 bases, with 12 bases between them. The germline CDR1 and CDR2 sequences are SGHNT and YENEEA. CDR3 bases: TGTGCCAGCAGCTTAACGACGGGACACAGCACAGATACGCAGTATTTT. It translates to CASSLTTGHSTDTQYF.

The chain uses TRBV4-2 and TRBJ2-2, with 10 bases lining up with TRBD2. The CDR3 length is 17 residues. The V and J ends lost 1 base and 5 bases, in that order; junction bases with no gene match: 7. Germline V CDR1 and CDR2: LGHNA, YNFKEQ. CDR3 in amino acids: CASSQGTSGVYTGELFF. The CDR3 nucleotides read TGTGCCAGCAGCCAAGGAACTAGCGGGGTATATACCGGGGAGCTGTTTTTT.

The gene calls are TRBV5-1 and TRBJ1-1; 7 nucleotides agree with TRBD1. Germline CDR1 and CDR2: SGHRS and YFSETQ. V shed 2 bases and J 7 bases; nucleotides not matched to a gene: 8. The CDR3 contains 14 residues. CDR3 region: CASSLTHRGVEAFF. The DNA for the CDR3 is TGCGCCAGCAGCTTAACCCACAGGGGCGTTGAAGCTTTCTTT.

The rearrangement uses TRBV7-4 and TRBJ1-3, with a possible D match to TRBD1 (5 bases). This CDR3 comprises 15 residues. V was trimmed by 3 bases and J by 4 bases, leaving 13 bases between them. The V gene's germline CDR1 is SGHVT and CDR2 SQSDAQ. The CDR3 reads CASSFDRPPGNTIYF. In DNA, the CDR3 is TGTGCCAGCAGCTTCGACAGACCCCCCGGAAACACCATATATTTT.

A word on this clone: This specimen includes other DNA sequences encoding the same CDR3. The chain joins TRBV18 to TRBJ2-7, with 7 bases matching TRBD1. Germline CDR1 reads KGHSH; CDR2 reads LQKENI. The CDR3 has 14 residues. V lost 3 bases, J lost 4 bases, and 6 bases stayed unmatched. This chain's CDR3 is CASSPGTETYEQYF. CDR3 coding DNA: TGTGCCAGCTCACCGGGGACAGAAACTTACGAGCAGTACTTC.

The chain employs TRBV3-1 (or the pseudogene TRBV3-2) and TRBJ1-1; 7 nucleotides match TRBD1. V lost 4 bases and J lost 3; bases outside the gene matches: 8. The germline gives CDR1 LGHDT, CDR2 YNNKEL (reference sequence). The CDR3 loop spans 15 amino acids. CDR3 amino acids: CASSPQAGGYTEAFF. The CDR3 nucleotides read TGTGCCAGCAGCCCCCAAGCAGGGGGATACACTGAAGCTTTCTTT.

The rearrangement uses TRBV19 and TRBJ1-2, with 10 positions matching TRBD1. Losses at the gene ends were 8 bases for V and 1 base for J; bases not matched to a gene: 10. CDR1 LNHDA and CDR2 SQIVND come from the germline V gene (reference sequence). The CDR3 is 16 residues long. The CDR3 sequence is CASSTGGDSNNYGYTF. In DNA, the CDR3 is TGTGCCAGTTCGACAGGGGGCGACTCAAATAACTATGGCTACACCTTC.

For this clone: The sample carries other DNA sequences with the same CDR3. V usage is TRBV2 and J usage is TRBJ1-2, with D maybe TRBD1 (5 bases). CDR1 is SNHLY, CDR2 FYNNEI, per germline. The CDR3 sequence is 13 residues long. With 6 bases removed from V and 2 bases from J, the gap between germline ends came to 10 bases. CDR3 sequence reads: CASRATVNYGYTF. For the CDR3, the DNA is TGTGCCAGCAGGGCGACAGTAAACTATGGCTACACCTTC.

This chain joins TRBV6-5 and TRBJ1-6, with D possibly TRBD1 on 5 matching bases. V lost 6 bases to trimming and J lost 5 bases, with 11 bases between them. The CDR3 is 14 amino acids. CDR1 is MNHEY, CDR2 SVGAGI, per germline. CDR3 in DNA: TGTGCCAGCAGCCTGGCAGGGAATAATTCACCCCTCCACTTT. This codes for CASSLAGNNSPLHF.

This chain links TRBV6-6 with TRBJ2-7; tentative D call: TRBD2 (6 bases). CDR3 size: 14 residues. Germline V lookup: CDR1 MNHNY, CDR2 SVGAGI (reference sequence). V was cut by 0 bases and J by 6 bases, with 12 bases left in between. This CDR3 reads CASSYSGGGSEQYV. The CDR3 DNA sequence: TGTGCCAGCAGTTACTCGGGGGGTGGGTCCGAGCAGTACGTC.

In DNA form, the CDR3 reads TGTGCCAGCAGCTTCCCAGGGGGTGGTGGCTACACCTTC. Translation: CASSFPGGGGYTF. The chain combines TRBV7-9 with TRBJ1-2; 7 bases agree with TRBD1. V lost 3 bases, J lost 7 bases, and 5 bases stayed unmatched. Germline lookup yields CDR1 SEHNR and CDR2 FQNEAQ (reference sequence). The CDR3 has 13 residues.

The chain recombines TRBV11-2 with TRBJ1-3; no clear D. Deletions cut 2 bases from V and 1 base from J, with 15 bases between. The CDR3 consists of 17 residues. Per germline, CDR1 SGHAT and CDR2 FQNNGV. The CDR3 loop is CASSLSRGRRSGNTIYF. CDR3 bases: TGTGCCAGCAGCTTAAGCCGTGGACGGAGGTCTGGAAACACCATATATTTT. The whole variable domain, remainder taken from reference TRBV11-2 and TRBJ1-3, is EAGVAQSPRYKIIEKRQSVAFWCNPISGHATLYWYQQILGQGPKLLIQFQNNGVVDDSQLPKDRFSAERLKGVDSTLKIQPAKLEDSAVYLCASSLSRGRRSGNTIYFGEGSWLTVV.

The chain links TRBV5-1 to TRBJ2-3; 8 nucleotides match TRBD2. CDR1 SGHRS and CDR2 YFSETQ come from the germline V gene. The V gene end was trimmed by 5 bases and the J gene end by 0 bases; junction bases not matched to a gene: 5. The length of the CDR3 is 15 residues. The CDR3 region has the DNA TGCGCCAGCAGAGGACTAGCTCACAGCACAGATACGCAGTATTTT. Its translation: CASRGLAHSTDTQYF.

The V call is TRBV11-2, the J call TRBJ2-7, with 8 bases fitting TRBD2. Germline values: CDR1 SGHAT, CDR2 FQNNGV. V gave up 2 bases and J gave up 7 bases; unmatched junction bases: 7. The CDR3 contains 14 residues. In nucleotides, the CDR3 is TGTGCCAGCAGCTTACAAGGGACTAGTCGAGAGCAGTACTTC. Encoded protein: CASSLQGTSREQYF.